This entry concerns a single T cell receptor (beta chain). The sample is drawn from a study of technical replicates of blood from several donors. CDR3 length equals 14 residues. Losses at the gene ends were 8 bases for V and 4 bases for J; bases not matched to a gene: 7. The V gene's germline CDR1 is SNHLY and CDR2 FYNNEI. TCRdb's table, derived via immunoSEQ multiplex PCR, lists solely in-frame clones and lacks some. The sample lists tens of thousands of clones; 94% were seen once. The clonotype originates from a human donor in good health. The sequenced material came from T cells isolated from PBMCs. The V call is TRBV2, the J call TRBJ2-4, with 8 bases fitting TRBD1. The CDR3 nucleotides read TGTGCCAGCGGGGTGGACAGGGAGAAAAACATTCAGTACTTC. Translating gives CASGVDREKNIQYF.